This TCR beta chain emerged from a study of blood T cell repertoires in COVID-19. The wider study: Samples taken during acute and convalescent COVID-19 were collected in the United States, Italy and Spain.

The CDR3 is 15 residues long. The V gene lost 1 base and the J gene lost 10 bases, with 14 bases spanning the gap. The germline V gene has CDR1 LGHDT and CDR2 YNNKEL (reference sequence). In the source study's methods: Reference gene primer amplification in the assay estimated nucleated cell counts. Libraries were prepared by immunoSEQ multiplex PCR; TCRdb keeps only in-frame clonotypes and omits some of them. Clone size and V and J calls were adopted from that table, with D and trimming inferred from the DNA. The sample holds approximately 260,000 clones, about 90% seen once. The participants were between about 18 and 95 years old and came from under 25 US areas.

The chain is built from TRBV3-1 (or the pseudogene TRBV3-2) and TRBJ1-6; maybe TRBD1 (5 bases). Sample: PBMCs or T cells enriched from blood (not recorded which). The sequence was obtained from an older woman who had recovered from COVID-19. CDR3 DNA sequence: TGTGCCAGCAGCCAAGTCCGGGGGGTGGGATCACCCCTCCACTTT. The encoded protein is CASSQVRGVGSPLHF.